The source of this TCR beta chain is a study of PD-L1 blockade in urothelial cancer. Study context: The year 2014 saw patients start atezolizumab, 1,200 mg intravenously every 3 weeks. A median of about 140,000 T cells was found in the blood samples.

Each patient's cancer was a locally advanced or metastatic urothelial carcinoma. This table comes from immunoSEQ multiplex PCR, and its TCRdb copy is limited to in-frame clones, with some not included. The repertoire holds about 88,000 clones, over 90% seen once, with roughly 10% in the top ten. CDR1 and CDR2 (germline): SGHTA, FQGTGA. Trimming took 3 bases from V and 13 from J; bases not matched to a gene: 6. The CDR3 sequence is 12 residues long. The material was PBMCs, obtained around atezolizumab (anti-PD-L1) treatment. This TCR was sampled from a man in his sixties with urothelial cancer. The V gene is TRBV7-3, the J gene TRBJ2-1, with 7 nucleotides matching TRBD2. The CDR3 DNA reads TGTGCCAGCAGCTTTCTAGCGGATCATCAGTTCTTC. As protein: CASSFLADHQFF.